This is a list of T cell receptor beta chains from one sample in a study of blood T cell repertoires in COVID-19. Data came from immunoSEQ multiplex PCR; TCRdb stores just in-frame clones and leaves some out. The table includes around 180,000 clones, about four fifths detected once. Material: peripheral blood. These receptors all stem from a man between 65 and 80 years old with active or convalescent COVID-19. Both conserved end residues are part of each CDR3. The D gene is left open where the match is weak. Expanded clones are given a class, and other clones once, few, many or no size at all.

CDR3aa: CASSLASGSGEQYF
CDR3nt: TGCGCCAGCAGCTTGGCTAGCGGGAGTGGCGAGCAGTACTTC
d_gene: TRBD2
abundance: .
v_gene: TRBV5-1
j_gene: TRBJ2-7
len: 14

CDR3aa: CASSLLRGRGEKLFF
CDR3nt: TGCGCCAGCAGCTTGCTGCGGGGGCGCGGAGAAAAACTGTTTTTT
d_gene: .
abundance: .
v_gene: TRBV5-1
j_gene: TRBJ1-4
len: 15

CDR3aa: CASSGTGGVPENIQYF
CDR3nt: TGTGCCAGCAGTGGCACAGGGGGTGTTCCAGAAAACATTCAGTACTTC
d_gene: TRBD1
abundance: .
v_gene: TRBV6-1
j_gene: TRBJ2-4
len: 16

CDR3aa: CASSLTESNYGYTF
CDR3nt: TGTGCCAGCAGCCTGACAGAATCTAACTATGGCTACACCTTC
d_gene: .
abundance: .
v_gene: TRBV6-2/TRBV6-3
j_gene: TRBJ1-2
len: 14

CDR3aa: CAAHASALGSEQFF
CDR3nt: TGTGCCGCCCACGCCTCGGCCCTCGGGAGCGAGCAGTTCTTC
d_gene: .
abundance: .
v_gene: TRBV28
j_gene: TRBJ2-1
len: 14

CDR3aa: CASSLGSGRARRNEQFF
CDR3nt: TGCGCCAGCAGCTTGGGTAGCGGGAGGGCCCGGAGGAATGAGCAGTTCTTC
d_gene: TRBD2
abundance: few
v_gene: TRBV5-1
j_gene: TRBJ2-1
len: 17

CDR3aa: CASSQGSGGPYNEQFF
CDR3nt: TGTGCCAGCAGTCAGGGTAGCGGGGGACCCTACAATGAGCAGTTCTTC
d_gene: TRBD2
abundance: few
v_gene: TRBV25-1
j_gene: TRBJ2-1
len: 16

CDR3aa: CASSQMEALAGDYEQYF
CDR3nt: TGTGCCAGCAGCCAAATGGAGGCACTAGCGGGAGACTACGAGCAGTACTTC
d_gene: TRBD2
abundance: once
v_gene: TRBV7-9
j_gene: TRBJ2-7
len: 17

CDR3aa: CASSPTGSFTDTQYF
CDR3nt: TGTGCCAGCTCACCAACAGGATCTTTCACAGATACGCAGTATTTT
d_gene: .
abundance: .
v_gene: TRBV18
j_gene: TRBJ2-3
len: 15

CDR3aa: CASSSPNEETQYF
CDR3nt: TGTGCCAGCAGCTCACCCAACGAGGAGACCCAGTACTTC
d_gene: .
abundance: .
v_gene: TRBV11-3
j_gene: TRBJ2-5
len: 13

CDR3aa: CASSLALGSGYEQYF
CDR3nt: TGTGCCAGCAGCTTAGCGCTCGGGAGCGGCTACGAGCAGTACTTC
d_gene: .
abundance: .
v_gene: TRBV7-8
j_gene: TRBJ2-7
len: 15

CDR3aa: CASSYGSGANVLTF
CDR3nt: TGTGCCAGCAGCTACGGCTCTGGGGCCAACGTCCTGACTTTC
d_gene: .
abundance: few
v_gene: TRBV9
j_gene: TRBJ2-6
len: 14

CDR3aa: CASSLYRGGTGELFF
CDR3nt: TGTGCCAGCAGTTTATATCGAGGGGGAACCGGGGAGCTGTTTTTT
d_gene: .
abundance: few
v_gene: TRBV6-2/TRBV6-3
j_gene: TRBJ2-2
len: 15

CDR3aa: CASSLDQTGVTEAFF
CDR3nt: TGCGCCAGCAGCTTGGACCAGACAGGGGTCACTGAAGCTTTCTTT
d_gene: TRBD1
abundance: .
v_gene: TRBV5-1
j_gene: TRBJ1-1
len: 15

CDR3aa: CSVDKRSGNTEAFF
CDR3nt: TGCAGCGTTGATAAGCGGTCTGGGAACACTGAAGCTTTCTTT
d_gene: .
abundance: .
v_gene: TRBV29-1
j_gene: TRBJ1-1
len: 14

CDR3aa: CASSRDSNEKLFF
CDR3nt: TGTGCCAGCAGTCGGGATTCGAATGAAAAACTGTTTTTT
d_gene: .
abundance: .
v_gene: TRBV28
j_gene: TRBJ1-4
len: 13

CDR3aa: CASSDDREDTQYF
CDR3nt: TGCGCCAGCAGCGACGACAGGGAAGATACGCAGTATTTT
d_gene: TRBD1
abundance: .
v_gene: TRBV5-1
j_gene: TRBJ2-3
len: 13

CDR3aa: CASSLRDKSSYEQYF
CDR3nt: TGTGCCAGCAGCTTAAGGGACAAGAGCTCCTACGAGCAGTACTTC
d_gene: .
abundance: .
v_gene: TRBV13
j_gene: TRBJ2-7
len: 15

CDR3aa: CASTREGNQPQHF
CDR3nt: TGTGCCAGCACGCGGGAGGGCAATCAGCCCCAGCATTTT
d_gene: .
abundance: few
v_gene: TRBV2
j_gene: TRBJ1-5
len: 13

CDR3aa: CASSRNSGGGADTQYF
CDR3nt: TGTGCCAGCAGCCGAAATAGCGGGGGTGGGGCAGATACGCAGTATTTT
d_gene: TRBD2
abundance: .
v_gene: TRBV3-1/TRBV3-2
j_gene: TRBJ2-3
len: 16

CDR3aa: CASSYAGLAEKLFF
CDR3nt: TGTGCCAGCAGTTACGCGGGGTTAGCTGAAAAACTGTTTTTT
d_gene: .
abundance: .
v_gene: TRBV6-5
j_gene: TRBJ1-4
len: 14

CDR3aa: CASSLTEQSSDTQYF
CDR3nt: TGCGCCAGCAGCTTGACGGAACAGTCATCAGATACGCAGTATTTT
d_gene: .
abundance: .
v_gene: TRBV5-1
j_gene: TRBJ2-3
len: 15

CDR3aa: CATNSDRTLQPQHF
CDR3nt: TGTGCCACCAACTCGGACAGGACACTTCAGCCCCAGCATTTT
d_gene: TRBD1
abundance: once
v_gene: TRBV15
j_gene: TRBJ1-5
len: 14

CDR3aa: CASGRTGGVNTIYF
CDR3nt: TGTGCCAGCGGCCGAACAGGGGGGGTCAACACCATATATTTT
d_gene: TRBD1
abundance: .
v_gene: TRBV27
j_gene: TRBJ1-3
len: 14

CDR3aa: CASSSSGGEKLFF
CDR3nt: TGTGCCAGTAGTAGCTCAGGGGGTGAAAAACTGTTTTTT
d_gene: TRBD1
abundance: .
v_gene: TRBV19
j_gene: TRBJ1-4
len: 13

CDR3aa: CASSATSGRVQAGELFF
CDR3nt: TGCGCCAGCAGCGCGACTAGCGGGAGGGTGCAGGCCGGGGAGCTGTTTTTT
d_gene: TRBD2
abundance: once
v_gene: TRBV5-1
j_gene: TRBJ2-2
len: 17

CDR3aa: CASRASALLPAGELFF
CDR3nt: TGTGCCAGCAGGGCCAGCGCCCTTTTGCCGGCCGGGGAGCTGTTTTTT
d_gene: .
abundance: few
v_gene: TRBV2
j_gene: TRBJ2-2
len: 16

CDR3aa: CASSPGQGYNEQFF
CDR3nt: TGCGCCAGCAGCCCCGGACAGGGCTACAATGAGCAGTTCTTC
d_gene: TRBD1
abundance: .
v_gene: TRBV5-1
j_gene: TRBJ2-1
len: 14

CDR3aa: CAISATGAFSGNTIYF
CDR3nt: TGTGCCATCAGTGCGACAGGGGCATTCTCTGGAAACACCATATATTTT
d_gene: TRBD1
abundance: .
v_gene: TRBV10-3
j_gene: TRBJ1-3
len: 16

CDR3aa: CASKGTGFGYTF
CDR3nt: TGTGCCAGCAAAGGGACAGGGTTCGGCTACACCTTC
d_gene: TRBD1
abundance: .
v_gene: TRBV12-3/TRBV12-4
j_gene: TRBJ1-2
len: 12

CDR3aa: CASSGSSVDNEQFF
CDR3nt: TGTGCCAGCAGCGGCTCTAGCGTAGACAATGAGCAGTTCTTC
d_gene: .
abundance: once
v_gene: TRBV11-2
j_gene: TRBJ2-1
len: 14

CDR3aa: CASTTTSTGELFF
CDR3nt: TGTGCCAGCACCACTACCTCTACCGGGGAGCTGTTTTTT
d_gene: .
abundance: .
v_gene: TRBV2
j_gene: TRBJ2-2
len: 13

CDR3aa: CASTRDSLSYNEQFF
CDR3nt: TGCGCCAGCACCCGGGACAGCCTCTCCTACAATGAGCAGTTCTTC
d_gene: TRBD1
abundance: .
v_gene: TRBV5-1
j_gene: TRBJ2-1
len: 15

CDR3aa: CASSFGADRAQDTQYF
CDR3nt: TGCGCCAGCAGCTTTGGCGCGGACAGGGCCCAAGATACGCAGTATTTT
d_gene: TRBD1
abundance: once
v_gene: TRBV5-1
j_gene: TRBJ2-3
len: 16

CDR3aa: CASNGQPYQPQHF
CDR3nt: TGTGCCAGCAACGGACAGCCCTATCAGCCCCAGCATTTT
d_gene: .
abundance: .
v_gene: TRBV2
j_gene: TRBJ1-5
len: 13

CDR3aa: CASSVLQGSGELFF
CDR3nt: TGTGCCAGCAGCGTCCTACAGGGTTCCGGGGAGCTGTTTTTT
d_gene: .
abundance: .
v_gene: TRBV9
j_gene: TRBJ2-2
len: 14

CDR3aa: CASSTSAGANVLTF
CDR3nt: TGTGCCAGCAGTACCTCGGCTGGGGCCAACGTCCTGACTTTC
d_gene: .
abundance: .
v_gene: TRBV28
j_gene: TRBJ2-6
len: 14

CDR3aa: CASSLVTSGGAIYYNEQFF
CDR3nt: TGCGCCAGCAGCTTAGTTACTAGCGGGGGGGCGATCTACTACAATGAGCAGTTCTTC
d_gene: TRBD2
abundance: few
v_gene: TRBV5-1
j_gene: TRBJ2-1
len: 19

CDR3aa: CASSQGQVKETQYF
CDR3nt: TGCGCCAGCAGCCAGGGACAGGTAAAAGAGACCCAGTACTTC
d_gene: TRBD1
abundance: .
v_gene: TRBV5-1
j_gene: TRBJ2-5
len: 14

CDR3aa: CASSLPWGGATSGNTIYF
CDR3nt: TGTGCCAGCAGCCTCCCCTGGGGGGGGGCAACCTCTGGAAACACCATATATTTT
d_gene: .
abundance: .
v_gene: TRBV3-1/TRBV3-2
j_gene: TRBJ1-3
len: 18

CDR3aa: CASSTRQGSGTDTQYF
CDR3nt: TGTGCCAGCAGCACCAGACAGGGTTCAGGCACAGATACGCAGTATTTT
d_gene: TRBD1
abundance: once
v_gene: TRBV7-6
j_gene: TRBJ2-3
len: 16

CDR3aa: CASSPRDREYSPLHF
CDR3nt: TGTGCCAGCAGCCCACGGGACAGGGAATATTCACCCCTCCACTTT
d_gene: TRBD1
abundance: .
v_gene: TRBV9
j_gene: TRBJ1-6
len: 15

CDR3aa: CASSQDSSSGNTIYF
CDR3nt: TGCGCCAGCAGCCAGGACAGCTCCTCTGGAAACACCATATATTTT
d_gene: .
abundance: .
v_gene: TRBV4-3
j_gene: TRBJ1-3
len: 15

CDR3aa: CASRKSEAGGQETQYF
CDR3nt: TGTGCCAGCAGAAAGTCGGAGGCAGGGGGACAAGAGACCCAGTACTTC
d_gene: TRBD1
abundance: .
v_gene: TRBV6-6
j_gene: TRBJ2-5
len: 16

CDR3aa: CASSRQGALDTEAFF
CDR3nt: TGTGCCAGCAGTCGACAGGGGGCCTTGGACACTGAAGCTTTCTTT
d_gene: TRBD1
abundance: .
v_gene: TRBV6-5
j_gene: TRBJ1-1
len: 15

CDR3aa: CASRLRGQESPLHF
CDR3nt: TGTGCCAGCAGACTCAGGGGTCAGGAGTCACCCCTCCACTTT
d_gene: .
abundance: .
v_gene: TRBV3-1/TRBV3-2
j_gene: TRBJ1-6
len: 14

CDR3aa: CASSPSRGIGSNQPQHF
CDR3nt: TGTGCCAGCTCACCAAGCAGAGGGATTGGAAGCAATCAGCCCCAGCATTTT
d_gene: .
abundance: .
v_gene: TRBV18
j_gene: TRBJ1-5
len: 17

CDR3aa: CASSLRVTAEAFF
CDR3nt: TGCGCCAGCAGCTTACGGGTGACGGCTGAAGCTTTCTTT
d_gene: .
abundance: .
v_gene: TRBV5-1
j_gene: TRBJ1-1
len: 13

CDR3aa: CASSLEARNEQFF
CDR3nt: TGTGCCAGCAGCTTAGAAGCGAGAAATGAGCAGTTCTTC
d_gene: .
abundance: .
v_gene: TRBV11-2
j_gene: TRBJ2-1
len: 13

CDR3aa: CASSPGQGNPEQYF
CDR3nt: TGTGCCAGCAGTCCGGGACAGGGTAACCCCGAGCAGTACTTC
d_gene: TRBD1
abundance: .
v_gene: TRBV6-6
j_gene: TRBJ2-7
len: 14

CDR3aa: CASSVSPGLADNEQFF
CDR3nt: TGTGCCAGCAGCGTCTCACCGGGACTAGCGGATAATGAGCAGTTCTTC
d_gene: TRBD2
abundance: few
v_gene: TRBV9
j_gene: TRBJ2-1
len: 16

CDR3aa: CASPRGEGTEAFF
CDR3nt: TGTGCTAGTCCTCGGGGAGAGGGCACTGAAGCTTTCTTT
d_gene: .
abundance: once
v_gene: TRBV12-5
j_gene: TRBJ1-1
len: 13

CDR3aa: CASSSGQLLTEQYF
CDR3nt: TGCGCCAGCAGCTCGGGACAGCTCCTTACCGAGCAGTACTTC
d_gene: TRBD1
abundance: .
v_gene: TRBV5-1
j_gene: TRBJ2-7
len: 14

CDR3aa: CASSGQGFLQPQHF
CDR3nt: TGTGCCAGCAGTGGGCAGGGCTTCCTTCAGCCCCAGCATTTT
d_gene: .
abundance: many
v_gene: TRBV2
j_gene: TRBJ1-5
len: 14

CDR3aa: CASSSVGGFTGELFF
CDR3nt: TGTGCCAGCAGCTCCGTGGGGGGGTTTACCGGGGAGCTGTTTTTT
d_gene: TRBD2
abundance: .
v_gene: TRBV7-6
j_gene: TRBJ2-2
len: 15

CDR3aa: CASSQEPDILGEQYF
CDR3nt: TGCGCCAGCAGCCAAGAGCCGGACATTCTTGGAGAGCAGTACTTC
d_gene: .
abundance: many
v_gene: TRBV4-3
j_gene: TRBJ2-7
len: 15

CDR3aa: CASSSYGIETQYF
CDR3nt: TGTGCCAGCAGCTCATACGGGATTGAGACCCAGTACTTC
d_gene: .
abundance: .
v_gene: TRBV2
j_gene: TRBJ2-5
len: 13

CDR3aa: CAWRAAGGDEKLFF
CDR3nt: TGTGCCTGGAGAGCCGCCGGGGGGGATGAAAAACTGTTTTTT
d_gene: .
abundance: .
v_gene: TRBV30
j_gene: TRBJ1-4
len: 14

CDR3aa: CAGRGGWNTEAFF
CDR3nt: TGTGCCGGCAGGGGGGGATGGAACACTGAAGCTTTCTTT
d_gene: TRBD1
abundance: .
v_gene: TRBV12-3/TRBV12-4
j_gene: TRBJ1-1
len: 13

CDR3aa: CASGFSTNEKLFF
CDR3nt: TGTGCTAGTGGTTTTAGTACTAATGAAAAACTGTTTTTT
d_gene: .
abundance: few
v_gene: TRBV12-5
j_gene: TRBJ1-4
len: 13